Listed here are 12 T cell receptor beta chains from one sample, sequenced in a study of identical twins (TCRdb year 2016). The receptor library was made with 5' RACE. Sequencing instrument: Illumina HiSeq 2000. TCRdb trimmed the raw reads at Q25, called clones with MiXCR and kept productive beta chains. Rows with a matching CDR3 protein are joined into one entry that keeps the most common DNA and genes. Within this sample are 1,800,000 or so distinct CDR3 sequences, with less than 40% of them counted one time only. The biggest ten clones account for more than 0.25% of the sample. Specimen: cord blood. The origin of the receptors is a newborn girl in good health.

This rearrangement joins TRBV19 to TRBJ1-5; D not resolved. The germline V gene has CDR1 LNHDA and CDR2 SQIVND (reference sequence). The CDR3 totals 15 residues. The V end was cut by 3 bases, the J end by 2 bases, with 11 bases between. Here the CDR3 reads CASSMSRQGNQPQHF. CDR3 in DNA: TGTGCCAGTAGTATGTCGCGGCAGGGCAATCAGCCCCAGCATTTT.

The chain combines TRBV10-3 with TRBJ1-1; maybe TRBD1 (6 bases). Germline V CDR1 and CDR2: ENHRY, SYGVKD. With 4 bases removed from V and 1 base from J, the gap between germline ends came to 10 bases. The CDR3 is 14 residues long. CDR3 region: CAISVGGQNTEAFF. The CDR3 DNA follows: TGTGCCATCAGTGTGGGGGGACAGAACACTGAAGCTTTCTTT.

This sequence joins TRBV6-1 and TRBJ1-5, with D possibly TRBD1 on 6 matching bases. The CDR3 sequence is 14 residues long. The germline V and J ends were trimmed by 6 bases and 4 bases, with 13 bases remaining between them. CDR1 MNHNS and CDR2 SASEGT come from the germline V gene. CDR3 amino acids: CASSGQRVNQPQHF. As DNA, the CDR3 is TGTGCCAGCAGCGGACAGAGGGTAAATCAGCCCCAGCATTTT.

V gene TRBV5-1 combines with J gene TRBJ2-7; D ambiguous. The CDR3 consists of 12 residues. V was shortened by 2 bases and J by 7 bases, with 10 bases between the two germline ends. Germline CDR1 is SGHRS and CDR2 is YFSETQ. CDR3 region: CASSFLDNEQYF. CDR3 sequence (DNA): TGCGCCAGCAGCTTTTTAGACAATGAGCAGTACTTC. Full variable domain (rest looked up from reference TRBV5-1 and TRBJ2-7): KAGVTQTPRYLIKTRGQQVTLSCSPISGHRSVSWYQQTPGQGLQFLFEYFSETQRNKGNFPGRFSGRQFSNSRSEMNVSTLELGDSALYLCASSFLDNEQYFGPGTRLTVT.

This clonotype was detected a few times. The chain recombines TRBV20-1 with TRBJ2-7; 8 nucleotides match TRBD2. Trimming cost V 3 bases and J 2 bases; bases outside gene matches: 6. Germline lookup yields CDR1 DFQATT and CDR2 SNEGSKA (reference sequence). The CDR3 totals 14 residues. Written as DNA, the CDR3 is TGCAGTGCTAGGGATGGGACTAGTACCTACGAGCAGTACTTC. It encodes CSARDGTSTYEQYF.

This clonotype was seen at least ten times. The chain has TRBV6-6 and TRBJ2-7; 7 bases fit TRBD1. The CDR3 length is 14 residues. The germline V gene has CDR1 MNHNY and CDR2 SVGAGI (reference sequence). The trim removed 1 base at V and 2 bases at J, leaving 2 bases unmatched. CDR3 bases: TGTGCCAGCAGTTACTTAGGACAGGCCTACGAGCAGTACTTC. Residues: CASSYLGQAYEQYF.

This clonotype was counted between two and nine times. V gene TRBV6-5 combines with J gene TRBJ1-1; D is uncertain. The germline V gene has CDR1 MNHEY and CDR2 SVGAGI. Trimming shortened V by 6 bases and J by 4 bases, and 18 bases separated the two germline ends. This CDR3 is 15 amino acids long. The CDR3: CASRFEVGRSTEAFF. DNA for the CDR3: TGTGCCAGCAGATTCGAAGTGGGCCGGAGCACTGAAGCTTTCTTT.

CDR3 sequence (DNA): TGCAGTGCTTCGGACTTGCTCGACTACGAGCAGTACTTC. It codes for CSASDLLDYEQYF. The chain recombines TRBV20-1 with TRBJ2-4; TRBD2 might be the D (5 bases). The closer fit of TRBJ2-7 to the DNA end suggests the J call may be wrong. The CDR3 covers 13 residues. Germline lookup yields CDR1 DFQATT and CDR2 SNEGSKA (reference sequence).

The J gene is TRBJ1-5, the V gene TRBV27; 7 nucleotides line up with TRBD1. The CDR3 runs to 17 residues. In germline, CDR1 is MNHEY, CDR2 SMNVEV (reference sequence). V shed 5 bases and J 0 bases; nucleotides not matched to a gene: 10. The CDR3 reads CASSREQGPYSNQPQHF. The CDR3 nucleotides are TGTGCCAGCAGTAGAGAACAGGGGCCGTATAGCAATCAGCCCCAGCATTTT.

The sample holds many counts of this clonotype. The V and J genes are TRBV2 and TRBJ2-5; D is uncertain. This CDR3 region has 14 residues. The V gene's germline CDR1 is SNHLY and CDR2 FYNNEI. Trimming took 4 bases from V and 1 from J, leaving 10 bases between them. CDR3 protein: CASSGPGVQETQYF. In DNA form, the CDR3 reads TGTGCCAGCAGTGGACCTGGGGTCCAAGAGACCCAGTACTTC.

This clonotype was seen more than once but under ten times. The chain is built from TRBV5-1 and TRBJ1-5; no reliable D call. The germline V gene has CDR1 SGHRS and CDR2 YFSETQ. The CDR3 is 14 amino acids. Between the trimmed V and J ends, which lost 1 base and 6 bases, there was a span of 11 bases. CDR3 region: CASSLTGWGQPQHF. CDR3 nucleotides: TGCGCCAGCAGCTTGACGGGGTGGGGTCAGCCCCAGCATTTT.

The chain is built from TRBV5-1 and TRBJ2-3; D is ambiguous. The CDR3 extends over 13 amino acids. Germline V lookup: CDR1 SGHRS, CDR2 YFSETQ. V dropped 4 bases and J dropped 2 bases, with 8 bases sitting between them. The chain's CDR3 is CASSGQITDTQYF. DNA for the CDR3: TGCGCCAGCAGCGGCCAAATCACAGATACGCAGTATTTT.